This section outlines one TCR beta chain sequence together with its context. Its antigen remains unknown. Profiled with immunoSEQ multiplex PCR; TCRdb holds only in-frame clones, not every one. This table has about 84,000 clones, roughly 86% appearing once. The data originate from a study of cytotoxic CD8 clonotypes in ibrutinib-treated CLL. Study context: Collecting the response samples happened after a median approximately 11 months of treatment, with a range of 6 to 36. Findings and limits, study-wide: Baseline clonality, above age-matched healthy donor levels, tracked circulating CD8+ T-cell counts.

V shed 1 base and J 0 bases; nucleotides not matched to a gene: 18. The CDR3 is made up of 22 amino acids. Germline V gene data show CDR1 as SGHRS and CDR2 as YFSETQ. The J gene is TRBJ2-7, the V gene TRBV5-1, with TRBD2 matching over 14 bases. This clonotype was sampled from a human donor with chronic lymphocytic leukemia. The material was PBMCs, obtained before ibrutinib treatment. CDR3 amino acids: CASSLFRGLGLAGDSSSYEQYF. The CDR3 coding sequence is TGCGCCAGCAGCTTGTTCAGGGGGTTGGGACTAGCGGGAGACAGTAGCTCCTACGAGCAGTACTTC.